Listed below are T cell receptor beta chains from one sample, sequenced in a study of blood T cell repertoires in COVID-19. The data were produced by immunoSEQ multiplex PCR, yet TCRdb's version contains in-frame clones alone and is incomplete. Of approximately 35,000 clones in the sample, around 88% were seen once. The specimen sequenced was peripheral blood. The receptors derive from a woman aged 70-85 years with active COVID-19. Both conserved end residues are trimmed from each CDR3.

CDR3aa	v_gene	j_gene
ASTPWGQYVTEAF	TRBV7-2	TRBJ1-1
ASSQEGGGYYNEQF	TRBV4-3	TRBJ2-1
ASRSQGNTEAF	TRBV6-6	TRBJ1-1
ASSPSGGVGQETQY	TRBV5-1	TRBJ2-5
ASSLIQTNTGELF	TRBV5-1	TRBJ2-2
ASSYGGESGELF	TRBV6-5	TRBJ2-2
ASSPGQGRIANYGYT	TRBV18	TRBJ1-2
AWTQGRTASGVSYNEQF	TRBV30	TRBJ2-1
ASSETGMYTGELF	TRBV10-1	TRBJ2-2
ASSSDRGPYEQY	TRBV28	TRBJ2-7
ASSAQDTGELF	TRBV11-3	TRBJ2-2
ASRGQDIYEQY	TRBV28	TRBJ2-7
ASRQQGSYNSPLH	TRBV5-4	TRBJ1-6
ASSPGQGIEQF	TRBV5-5	TRBJ2-1
ASSPGPTGADTQY	TRBV7-9	TRBJ2-3
ASSFRGHQETQY	TRBV5-1	TRBJ2-5
AWSPGGGPTDTQY	TRBV30	TRBJ2-3
ASSQTRALSYEQY	TRBV3-1/TRBV3-2	TRBJ2-7
ASSAAGLNTEAF	TRBV3-1/TRBV3-2	TRBJ1-1
ASSYGGGRRTDTQY	TRBV6-5	TRBJ2-3
SALGGYEQY	TRBV20-1	TRBJ2-7
ASSEQGENTEAF	TRBV9	TRBJ1-1
ASSFQEGGETQY	TRBV5-1	TRBJ2-5
ASTEIGGTYEQY	TRBV6-5	TRBJ2-7
ASSGSGGTTDTQY	TRBV7-9	TRBJ2-3
ASSLSSSYNEQF	TRBV7-9	TRBJ2-1
AIRRGLDTDTQY	TRBV10-3	TRBJ2-3
ASTLEYTEAF	TRBV7-9	TRBJ1-1
ASSYSRLAGKYEQF	TRBV6-5	TRBJ2-1
ASSDAGQKAF	TRBV13	TRBJ1-1
ASSIGDARAF	TRBV19	TRBJ1-1
ASSFERGDTQY	TRBV12-3/TRBV12-4	TRBJ2-3
ASSPSGGITGELF	TRBV3-1/TRBV3-2	TRBJ2-2